Listed here are 21 T cell receptor beta chains from one sample, sequenced in a study of metastatic and nonmetastatic thyroid tumors. Patients were all untreated before their thyroid surgery. TCRdb re-analyzed the PCR reads using MiXCR. Among 43,000 or so clones listed, less than 5% were seen once. The sample taken for sequencing was blood. These receptors originate from a female donor with papillary thyroid cancer or a benign thyroid nodule (not recorded which). Some clones in this sample may be carry-over from other donors' samples.

At least ten counts were recorded for this clone. This rearrangement joins TRBV10-3 to TRBJ2-1, with D perhaps matching TRBD1 (5 bases). The CDR3 spans 15 residues. The germline V gene has CDR1 ENHRY and CDR2 SYGVKD. Trimming took off 3 bases at V and 9 bases at J, with 18 bases between the two ends. The CDR3 nucleotides are TGTGCCATCAGTGACGCAGGGTCCAGCGCGAGTGAGCAGTTCTTC. As protein: CAISDAGSSASEQFF.

In its sample, this clone ranks as medium-sized. The chain recombines TRBV6-1 with TRBJ1-2; possibly TRBD1 for D (5 bases). V lost 1 base and J lost 5, with 14 bases in between. Germline-derived CDR1 and CDR2 are MNHNS and SASEGT. The CDR3 runs 15 residues. CDR3 DNA: TGTGCCAGCAGTGAAGGTTTATACTCAGGGTATGGCTACACCTTC. This encodes CASSEGLYSGYGYTF.

V is TRBV7-9 and J is TRBJ2-7; D possibly uses TRBD1 or TRBD2 (6 bases each). The CDR3 contains 14 residues. V was shortened by 5 bases and J by 4 bases, with 15 bases between the two germline ends. The germline gives CDR1 SEHNR, CDR2 FQNEAQ (reference sequence). The CDR3 DNA follows: TGTGCCAGCAGCCAAGAGGGGGGCTCATACGAGCAGTACTTC. Its translation: CASSQEGGSYEQYF.

This clone showed up many times. The junction shows a germline mismatch at one end, possibly a read error. The chain employs TRBV25-1 and TRBJ1-1; the D is unclear. The V gene's germline CDR1 is MGHDK and CDR2 SYGVNS. This CDR3 has 13 amino acids. CDR3 coding DNA: TGTGCCGGCAGTGACCTGAACGGGAGGGCAGCTTTCTTT. Its translation is CAGSDLNGRAAFF. The full variable domain, in which reference TRBV25-1 and TRBJ1-1 provide the parts outside the CDR3, is EADIYQTPRYLVIGTGKKITLECSQTMGHDKMYWYQQDPGMELHLIHYSYGVNSTEKGDLSSESTVSRIRTEHFPLTLESARPSHTSQYLCAGSDLNGRAAFFGQGTRLTVV.

This rearrangement joins TRBV6-1 to TRBJ1-6; 10 bases map to TRBD1. The CDR3 is 14 amino acids. CDR1 and CDR2 (germline): MNHNS, SASEGT. The V and J ends lost 3 bases and 9 bases, in that order; junction bases with no gene match: 2. The CDR3 DNA is TGTGCCAGCAGTGAGGGACAGGGGTTTTCACCCCTCCACTTT. Translating it yields CASSEGQGFSPLHF.

This clone was seen only a few times. The rearrangement links TRBV20-1 to TRBJ1-1; 8 bases match TRBD1. J lost 4 bases, V lost 0 bases, and 4 bases had no gene match. Germline-derived CDR1 and CDR2 are DFQATT and SNEGSKA (reference sequence). The CDR3 runs to 14 residues. The CDR3 DNA sequence: TGCAGTGCTAGAGAGACAGGGGATATCACTGAAGCTTTCTTT. Residues: CSARETGDITEAFF.

This clone was observed at least ten times. The chain employs TRBV4-1 and TRBJ2-1; TRBD2 matches 13 bases. CDR1 and CDR2 (germline): MGHRA, YSYEKL. The V segment lost 10 bases and the J segment 6 bases; nucleotides outside the gene matches: 9. This CDR3 is 15 amino acids long. CDR3 residues: CATTSGRGEGNEQFF. The CDR3 DNA sequence: TGCGCCACCACTAGCGGGAGGGGGGAAGGCAATGAGCAGTTCTTC.

This clone was detected only a few times. The chain employs TRBV3-1 and TRBJ2-7; 8 nucleotides agree with TRBD1. Unmatched junction bases numbered 16, after V lost 4 bases and J lost 5 bases. The CDR3 consists of 17 residues. Per germline, CDR1 LGHDT and CDR2 YNNKEL (reference sequence). In DNA form, the CDR3 reads TGTGCCAGCAGCCCTACGCCACAACAGGGGGGTAAGAACGAGCAGTACTTC. Translation gives CASSPTPQQGGKNEQYF.

This clone was counted ten times or more. This chain links TRBV10-1 with TRBJ2-2; the D is unclear. V shed 4 bases and J shed 0 bases, with 6 bases lying between them. Germline CDR1 reads WNHNN; CDR2 reads SYGVQD (reference sequence). The CDR3 is 14 residues long. CDR3 DNA: TGCGCCAGCAGTGGTCAGGCGAACACCGGGGAGCTGTTTTTT. Protein product: CASSGQANTGELFF.

This clone showed up just a few times. Just one base apart from a much larger clone, this may be a read error. The chain carries TRBV7-7 and TRBJ1-4, with D unresolved. Germline-derived CDR1 and CDR2 are SSHAT and FNYEAQ (reference sequence). The CDR3 totals 11 residues. DNA of the CDR3: TGTGCTAGCTATAAGTGGGAAAAACTGTTTTTT. Its translation is CASYKWEKLFF.

The gene calls are TRBV6-2 or TRBV6-3 and TRBJ2-2; 8 bases are a match to TRBD2. This CDR3 contains 17 residues. V dropped 6 bases and J dropped 10; count of bases not matched to a gene: 19. The germline V gene has CDR1 MNHEY and CDR2 SVGEGT. The CDR3 sequence is CASSPALAVDVAVELFF. As DNA, the CDR3 is TGTGCCAGCAGCCCCGCACTAGCGGTAGACGTGGCCGTGGAGCTGTTTTTT.

Many counts were recorded for this clone. The gene calls are TRBV19 and TRBJ1-2; D may be TRBD1 (5 bases). The CDR3 has 16 amino acids. The V end was cut by 3 bases, the J end by 0 bases, with 14 bases between. Germline V gives CDR1 LNHDA, CDR2 SQIVND (reference sequence). Written as DNA, the CDR3 is TGTGCCAGTAGTATGGGGAAAGGGACCTCTAACTATGGCTACACCTTC. This translates into CASSMGKGTSNYGYTF.

This rearrangement joins TRBV20-1 to TRBJ2-1; D gene unclear. CDR1 DFQATT and CDR2 SNEGSKA come from the germline V gene (reference sequence). V lost 0 bases and J lost 7, with 25 bases in between. This CDR3 has 18 residues. The CDR3 sequence: CSARDLRTVLVSANEQFF. The CDR3 bases are TGCAGTGCTAGAGACTTGAGAACTGTCCTTGTCTCAGCGAATGAGCAGTTCTTC.

This clone appeared many times. No conserved phenylalanine or tryptophan is present at the end of the CDR3, so a read error is the likely explanation. The chain uses TRBV9 and TRBJ2-3; D uncertain. Per the germline V gene, CDR1 is SGDLS and CDR2 is YYNGEE. The CDR3 totals 13 residues. V was trimmed by 4 bases and J by 0 bases, leaving 6 bases between them. The CDR3 DNA reads as TGTGCCAGCAGCCCCCTGAGCACAGATACGCAGTATCTT. This codes for CASSPLSTDTQYL.

The chain combines TRBV19 with TRBJ1-3, with D possibly matching TRBD1 (5 bases). V shed 4 bases and J shed 3 bases, with 31 bases lying between them. The germline gives CDR1 LNHDA, CDR2 SQIVND (reference sequence). The CDR3 sequence is 21 residues long. The CDR3 bases are TGTGCCAGTAGTAGCTTCGGGACGAGCACCTTAGACGAATGGGGTGGAAACACCATATATTTT. Its protein product is CASSSFGTSTLDEWGGNTIYF.

For the CDR3, the DNA is TGCAGTGCTCCTGGGACTAGCGGGGAGTCCTACAATGAGCAGTTCTTC. Amino acid sequence: CSAPGTSGESYNEQFF. The V gene is TRBV20-1, the J gene TRBJ2-1; 13 bases agree with TRBD2. V dropped 5 bases and J dropped 1; count of bases not matched to a gene: 5. In germline, CDR1 is DFQATT, CDR2 SNEGSKA (reference sequence). The CDR3 spans 16 residues.

This clone was observed a few times. J is TRBJ2-1 and V is TRBV12-3 or TRBV12-4, with 10 bases fitting TRBD2. CDR3 length equals 15 residues. After removal of 6 bases from V and 12 bases from J, the junction contained 14 bases not matched to a gene. CDR3 sequence reads: CASSLGGAGGPSQFF. The CDR3, as DNA: TGTGCCAGCAGCCTAGGAGGAGCGGGAGGGCCCTCGCAGTTCTTC.

This clone was observed at least ten times. The genes are TRBV5-8 and TRBJ1-1; maybe TRBD1 (5 bases). V dropped 4 bases and J dropped 4 bases, with 17 bases sitting between them. The CDR3 consists of 15 residues. Germline loops: CDR1 SGHTS, CDR2 YDEGEE. The DNA for the CDR3 is TGTGCCAGCAGCCTACAGGCTTCTGGGGTCACTGAAGCTTTCTTT. Protein sequence: CASSLQASGVTEAFF.

This clone is labeled as medium-sized. The CDR3 nucleotides are TGTGCCAGCAGTCCGTCAAGGGGGGTGGCCGGGGAGCTGTTTTTT. Translating gives CASSPSRGVAGELFF. The chain joins TRBV6-2 or TRBV6-3 to TRBJ2-2, with D perhaps assigned TRBD1 or TRBD2 (6 bases each). In germline, CDR1 is MNHEY, CDR2 SVGEGT. CDR3 length equals 15 residues. V shed 5 bases and J shed 6 bases, with 16 bases lying between them.

The rearrangement joins TRBV5-1 to TRBJ2-2; 9 nucleotides match TRBD1. From germline, CDR1 is SGHRS and CDR2 YFSETQ. The CDR3 covers 14 residues. V lost 4 bases and J lost 8; bases outside the gene matches: 6. As DNA, the CDR3 is TGCGCCAGCAGCCTGACGGGACAGGGTGGGGAGCTGTTTTTT. As protein: CASSLTGQGGELFF.

In its sample, this clone was seen a few times. The chain links TRBV6-4 to TRBJ2-3, with a tentative D call TRBD2 (6 bases). This CDR3 has 14 residues. The V gene lost 2 bases and the J gene lost 4 bases, with 10 bases spanning the gap. From germline, CDR1 is MRHNA and CDR2 SNTAGT. CDR3 coding DNA: TGTGCCAGCAGTGACGGCGGGACGGCAGATACGCAGTATTTT. Translation gives CASSDGGTADTQYF.